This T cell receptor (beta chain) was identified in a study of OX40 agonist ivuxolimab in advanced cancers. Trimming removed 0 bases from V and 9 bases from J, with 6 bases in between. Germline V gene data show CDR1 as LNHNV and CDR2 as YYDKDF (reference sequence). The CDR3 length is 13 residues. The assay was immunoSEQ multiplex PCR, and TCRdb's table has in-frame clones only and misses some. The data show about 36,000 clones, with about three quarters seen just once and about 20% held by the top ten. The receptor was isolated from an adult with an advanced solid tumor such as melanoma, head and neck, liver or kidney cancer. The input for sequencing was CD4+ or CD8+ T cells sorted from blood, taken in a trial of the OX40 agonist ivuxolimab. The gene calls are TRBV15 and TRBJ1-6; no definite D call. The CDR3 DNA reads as TGTGCCACCAGCAGAGATTTCAGTTCACCCCTCCACTTT. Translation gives CATSRDFSSPLHF.